This entry features one TCR beta chain sequence. The PCR was carried out with 60 Vbeta primers and 13 Jbeta primers. Original methodology: Roughly 10 million shared chains were among the roughly 78 million unique TCR beta chains that a later analysis counted. TCRdb's table, derived via immunoSEQ multiplex PCR, lists solely in-frame clones and lacks some. The DNA was the basis for D and trimming; V, J and clone size are from that table. This sample's clone table lists about 50,000 clones. This sample was taken from a study of cytomegalovirus exposure and HLA in healthy donors. V was shortened by 7 bases and J by 2 bases, with 15 bases between the two germline ends. This CDR3 is built from 14 residues. Germline assignment: CDR1 MNHNS and CDR2 SASEGT.

The rearrangement links TRBV6-1 to TRBJ2-7, with D possibly TRBD1 on 5 matching bases. Sequencing was carried out using PBMCs. The source of this sequence is a woman in her sixties or seventies in good health and CMV-seropositive. CDR3 nucleotide sequence: TGTGCCAGCACACTTTGGGGCGCAGCCTACGAGCAGTACTTC. Translated, it gives CASTLWGAAYEQYF.